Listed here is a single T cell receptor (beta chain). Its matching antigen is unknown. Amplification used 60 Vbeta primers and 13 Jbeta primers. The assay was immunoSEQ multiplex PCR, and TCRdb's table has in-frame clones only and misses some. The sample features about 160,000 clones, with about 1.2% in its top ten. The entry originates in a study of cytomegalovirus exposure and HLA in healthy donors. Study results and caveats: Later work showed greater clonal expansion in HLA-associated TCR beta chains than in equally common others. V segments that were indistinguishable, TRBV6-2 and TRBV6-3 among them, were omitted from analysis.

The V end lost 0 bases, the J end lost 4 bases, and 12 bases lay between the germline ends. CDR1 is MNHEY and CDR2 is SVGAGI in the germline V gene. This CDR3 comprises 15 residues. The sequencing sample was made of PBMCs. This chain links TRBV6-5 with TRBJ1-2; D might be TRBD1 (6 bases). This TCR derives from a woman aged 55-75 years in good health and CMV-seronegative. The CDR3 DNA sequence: TGTGCCAGCAGTTACTCGGGGGCGGTACGCTATGGCTACACCTTC. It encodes CASSYSGAVRYGYTF.